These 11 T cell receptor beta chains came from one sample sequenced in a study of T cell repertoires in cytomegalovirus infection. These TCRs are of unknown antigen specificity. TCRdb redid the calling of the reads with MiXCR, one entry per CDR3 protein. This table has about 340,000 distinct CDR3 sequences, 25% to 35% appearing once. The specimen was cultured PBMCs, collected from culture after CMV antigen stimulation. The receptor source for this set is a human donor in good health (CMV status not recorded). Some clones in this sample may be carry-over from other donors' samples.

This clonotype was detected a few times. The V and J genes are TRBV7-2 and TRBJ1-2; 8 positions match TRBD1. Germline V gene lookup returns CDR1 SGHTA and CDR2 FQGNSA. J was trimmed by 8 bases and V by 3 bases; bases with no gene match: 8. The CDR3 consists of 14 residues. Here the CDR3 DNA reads TGTGCCAGCAGCTTGGACAGGGTTTTAGGCGGCTACACCTTC. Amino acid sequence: CASSLDRVLGGYTF. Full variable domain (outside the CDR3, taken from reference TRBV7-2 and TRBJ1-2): GAGVSQSPSNKVTEKGKDVELRCDPISGHTALYWYRQSLGQGLEFLIYFQGNSAPDKSGLPSDRFSAERTGGSVSTLTIQRTQQEDSAVYLCASSLDRVLGGYTFGSGTRLTVV.

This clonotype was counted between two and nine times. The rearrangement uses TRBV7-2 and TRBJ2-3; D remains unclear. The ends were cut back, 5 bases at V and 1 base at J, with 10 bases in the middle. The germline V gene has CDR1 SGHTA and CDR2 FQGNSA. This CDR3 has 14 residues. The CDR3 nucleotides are TGTGCCAGCAGCACTGGAACTCGCACAGATACGCAGTATTTT. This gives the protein CASSTGTRTDTQYF.

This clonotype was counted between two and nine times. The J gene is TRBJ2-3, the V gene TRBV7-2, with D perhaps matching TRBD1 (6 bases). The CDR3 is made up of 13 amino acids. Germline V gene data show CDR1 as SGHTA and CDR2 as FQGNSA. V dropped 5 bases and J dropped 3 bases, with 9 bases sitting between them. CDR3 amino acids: CASSEQGTDTQYF. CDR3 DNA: TGTGCCAGCAGCGAACAGGGTACAGATACGCAGTATTTT.

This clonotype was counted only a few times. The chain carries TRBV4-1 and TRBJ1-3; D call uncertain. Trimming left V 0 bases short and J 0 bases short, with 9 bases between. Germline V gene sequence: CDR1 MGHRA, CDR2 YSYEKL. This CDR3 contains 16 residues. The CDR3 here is CASSQDGRTSGNTIYF. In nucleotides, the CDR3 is TGCGCCAGCAGCCAAGATGGTCGGACCTCTGGAAACACCATATATTTT.

CDR3 sequence: CASSEGQGPGANVLTF. CDR3 nucleotides: TGTGCCAGCAGTGAAGGACAGGGGCCTGGGGCCAACGTCCTGACTTTC. J is TRBJ2-6 and V is TRBV2, with 8 bases lining up with TRBD1. V gave up 1 base and J gave up 2 bases; unmatched junction bases: 1. This CDR3 has 16 amino acids. Germline CDR1 reads SNHLY; CDR2 reads FYNNEI. The variable domain in full, completed from reference TRBV2 and TRBJ2-6, reads EPEVTQTPSHQVTQMGQEVILRCVPISNHLYFYWYRQILGQKVEFLVSFYNNEISEKSEIFDDQFSVERPDGSNFTLKIRSTKLEDSAMYFCASSEGQGPGANVLTFGAGSRLTVL.

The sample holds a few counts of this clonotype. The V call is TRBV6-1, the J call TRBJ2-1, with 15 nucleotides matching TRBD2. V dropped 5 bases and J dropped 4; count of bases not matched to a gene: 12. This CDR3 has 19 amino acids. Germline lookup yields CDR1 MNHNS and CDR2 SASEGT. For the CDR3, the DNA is TGTGCCAGCAGTTCTTTTCCCGGGACTAGCGGGGGGAAATACAATGAGCAGTTCTTC. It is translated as CASSSFPGTSGGKYNEQFF.

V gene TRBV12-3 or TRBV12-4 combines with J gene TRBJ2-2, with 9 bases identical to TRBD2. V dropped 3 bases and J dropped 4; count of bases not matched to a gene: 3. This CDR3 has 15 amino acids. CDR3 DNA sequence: TGTGCCAGCAGTTTTGCGGGGGGGGGCACCGGGGAGCTGTTTTTT. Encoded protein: CASSFAGGGTGELFF.

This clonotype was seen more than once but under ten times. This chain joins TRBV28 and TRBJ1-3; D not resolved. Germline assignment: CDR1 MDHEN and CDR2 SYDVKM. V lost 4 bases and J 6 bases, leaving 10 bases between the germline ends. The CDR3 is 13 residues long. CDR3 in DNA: TGTGCCAGCAGTTCCACCGGGGAAAACACCATATATTTT. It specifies CASSSTGENTIYF.

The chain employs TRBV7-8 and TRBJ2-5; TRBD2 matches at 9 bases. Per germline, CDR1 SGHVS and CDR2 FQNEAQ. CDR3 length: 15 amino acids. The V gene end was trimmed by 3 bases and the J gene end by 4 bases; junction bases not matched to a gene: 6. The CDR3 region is CASSFSSGMGETQYF. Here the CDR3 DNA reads TGTGCCAGCAGCTTTTCTAGCGGGATGGGAGAGACCCAGTACTTC.

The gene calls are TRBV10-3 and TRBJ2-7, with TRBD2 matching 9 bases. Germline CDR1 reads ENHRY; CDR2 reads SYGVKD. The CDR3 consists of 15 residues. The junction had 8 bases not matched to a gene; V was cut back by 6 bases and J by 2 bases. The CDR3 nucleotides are TGTGCCATCAGGGGGGGACTAGCAGCTACCTACGAGCAGTACTTC. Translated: CAIRGGLAATYEQYF.

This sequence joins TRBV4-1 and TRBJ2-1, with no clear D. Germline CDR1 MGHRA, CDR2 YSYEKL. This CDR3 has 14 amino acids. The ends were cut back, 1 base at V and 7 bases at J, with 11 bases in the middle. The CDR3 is CASSQGLLGNEQFF. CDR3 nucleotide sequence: TGCGCCAGCAGCCAAGGGCTCCTGGGAAATGAGCAGTTCTTC.